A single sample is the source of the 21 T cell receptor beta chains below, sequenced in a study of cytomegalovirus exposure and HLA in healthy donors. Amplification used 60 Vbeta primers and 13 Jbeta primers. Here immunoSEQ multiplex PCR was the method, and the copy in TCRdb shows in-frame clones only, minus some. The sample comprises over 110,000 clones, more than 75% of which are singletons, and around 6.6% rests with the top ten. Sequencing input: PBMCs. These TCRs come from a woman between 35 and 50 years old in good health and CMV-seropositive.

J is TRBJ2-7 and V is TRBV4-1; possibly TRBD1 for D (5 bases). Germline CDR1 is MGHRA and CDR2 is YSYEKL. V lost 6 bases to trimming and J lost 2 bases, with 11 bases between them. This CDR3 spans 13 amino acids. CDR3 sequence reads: CASSLQETYEQYF. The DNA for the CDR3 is TGCGCCAGCAGTCTACAGGAGACCTACGAGCAGTACTTC.

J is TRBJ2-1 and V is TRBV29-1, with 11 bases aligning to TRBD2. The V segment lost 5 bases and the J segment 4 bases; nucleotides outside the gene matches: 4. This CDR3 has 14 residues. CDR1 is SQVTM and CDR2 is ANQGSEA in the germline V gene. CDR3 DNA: TGCAGCGTTCGGACTAGCGGGTTATACAATGAGCAGTTCTTC. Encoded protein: CSVRTSGLYNEQFF.

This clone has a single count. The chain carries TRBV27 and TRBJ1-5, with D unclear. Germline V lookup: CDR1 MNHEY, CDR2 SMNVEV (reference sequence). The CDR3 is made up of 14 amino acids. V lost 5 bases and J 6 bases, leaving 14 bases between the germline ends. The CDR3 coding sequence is TGTGCCAGCAGTATAAAAAGGGCGGGTCAGCCCCAGCATTTT. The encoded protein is CASSIKRAGQPQHF.

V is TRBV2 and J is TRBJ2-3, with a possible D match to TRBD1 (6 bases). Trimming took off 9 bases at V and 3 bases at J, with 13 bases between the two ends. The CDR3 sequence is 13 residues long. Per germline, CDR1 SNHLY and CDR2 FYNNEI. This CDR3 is CARQGKVTDTQYF. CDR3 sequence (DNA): TGTGCCAGACAGGGTAAAGTTACAGATACGCAGTATTTT.

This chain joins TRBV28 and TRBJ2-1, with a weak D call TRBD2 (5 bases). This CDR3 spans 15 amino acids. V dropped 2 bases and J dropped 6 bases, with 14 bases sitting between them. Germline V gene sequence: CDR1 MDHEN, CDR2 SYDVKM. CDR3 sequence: CASSLASLGGNEQFF. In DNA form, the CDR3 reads TGTGCCAGCAGTTTAGCGAGCCTAGGAGGCAATGAGCAGTTCTTC.

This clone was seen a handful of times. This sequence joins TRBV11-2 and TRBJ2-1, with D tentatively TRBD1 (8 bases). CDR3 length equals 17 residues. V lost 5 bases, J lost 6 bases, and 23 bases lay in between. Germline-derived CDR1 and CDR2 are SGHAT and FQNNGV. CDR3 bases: TGTGCCAGCAGCCCTATAACAGGGGGGGTACTAGCCAATGAGCAGTTCTTC. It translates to CASSPITGGVLANEQFF.

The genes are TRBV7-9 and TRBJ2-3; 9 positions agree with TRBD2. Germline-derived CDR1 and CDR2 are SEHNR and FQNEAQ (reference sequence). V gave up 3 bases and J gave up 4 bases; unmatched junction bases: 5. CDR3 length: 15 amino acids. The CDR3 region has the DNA TGTGCCAGCAGCTTGCAAGGCGGGAGGGCAGATACGCAGTATTTT. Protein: CASSLQGGRADTQYF. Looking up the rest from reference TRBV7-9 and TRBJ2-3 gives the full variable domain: DTGVSQNPRHKITKRGQNVTFRCDPISEHNRLYWYRQTLGQGPEFLTYFQNEAQLEKSRLLSDRFSAERPKGSFSTLEIQRTEQGDSAMYLCASSLQGGRADTQYFGPGTRLTVL.

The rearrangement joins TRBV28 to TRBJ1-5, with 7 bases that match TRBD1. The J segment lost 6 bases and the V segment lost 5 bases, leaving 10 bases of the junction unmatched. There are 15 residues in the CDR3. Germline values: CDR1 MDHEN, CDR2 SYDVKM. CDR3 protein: CASSDYTGAGQPQHF. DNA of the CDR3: TGTGCCAGCAGTGACTACACAGGGGCCGGTCAGCCCCAGCATTTT.

In DNA, the CDR3 is TGTGCCAGCAGCGGACAGGGTGGGAAGACCCAGTACTTC. Protein: CASSGQGGKTQYF. This chain uses TRBV6-5 with TRBJ2-5; the match to TRBD1 covers 8 bases. The junction had 6 bases not matched to a gene; V was cut back by 6 bases and J by 6 bases. This CDR3 has 13 amino acids. Germline CDR1 and CDR2: MNHEY and SVGAGI.

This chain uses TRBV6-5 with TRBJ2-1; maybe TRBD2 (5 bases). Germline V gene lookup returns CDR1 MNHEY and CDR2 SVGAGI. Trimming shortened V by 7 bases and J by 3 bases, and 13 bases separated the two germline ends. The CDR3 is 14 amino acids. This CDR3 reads CASNTRGSYNEQFF. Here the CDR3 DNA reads TGTGCCAGCAACACACGGGGTAGCTACAATGAGCAGTTCTTC.

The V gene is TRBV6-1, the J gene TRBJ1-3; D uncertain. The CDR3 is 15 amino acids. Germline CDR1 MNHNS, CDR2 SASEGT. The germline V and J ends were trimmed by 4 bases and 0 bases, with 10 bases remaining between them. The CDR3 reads CASSADIRSGNTIYF. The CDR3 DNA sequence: TGTGCCAGCAGTGCCGACATCCGCTCTGGAAACACCATATATTTT.

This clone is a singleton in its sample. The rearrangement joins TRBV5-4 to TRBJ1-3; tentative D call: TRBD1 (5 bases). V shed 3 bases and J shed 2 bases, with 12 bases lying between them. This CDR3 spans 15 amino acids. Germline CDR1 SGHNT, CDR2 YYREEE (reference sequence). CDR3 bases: TGTGCCAGCAGCTCGGACGGGGGACCTGGAAACACCATATATTTT. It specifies CASSSDGGPGNTIYF.

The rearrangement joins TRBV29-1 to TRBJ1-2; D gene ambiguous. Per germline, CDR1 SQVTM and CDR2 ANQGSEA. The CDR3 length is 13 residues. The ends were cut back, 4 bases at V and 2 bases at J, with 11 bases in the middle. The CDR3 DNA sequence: TGCAGCGTTGGAACTTTACCCAACTATGGCTACACCTTC. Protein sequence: CSVGTLPNYGYTF. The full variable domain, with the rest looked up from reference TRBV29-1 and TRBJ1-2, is SAVISQKPSRDICQRGTSLTIQCQVDSQVTMMFWYRQQPGQSLTLIATANQGSEATYESGFVIDKFPISRPNLTFSTLTVSNMSPEDSSIYLCSVGTLPNYGYTFGSGTRLTVV.

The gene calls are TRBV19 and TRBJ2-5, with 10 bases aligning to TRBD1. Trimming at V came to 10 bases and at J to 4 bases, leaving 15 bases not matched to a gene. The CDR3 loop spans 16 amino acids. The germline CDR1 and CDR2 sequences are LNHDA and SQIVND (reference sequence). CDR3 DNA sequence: TGTGCCACCAGTAAGGGTGGACAGGGGGTACGAGAGACCCAGTACTTC. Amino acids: CATSKGGQGVRETQYF. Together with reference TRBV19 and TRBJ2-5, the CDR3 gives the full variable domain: DGGITQSPKYLFRKEGQNVTLSCEQNLNHDAMYWYRQDPGQGLRLIYYSQIVNDFQKGDIAEGYSVSREKKESFPLTVTSAQKNPTAFYLCATSKGGQGVRETQYFGPGTRLLVL.

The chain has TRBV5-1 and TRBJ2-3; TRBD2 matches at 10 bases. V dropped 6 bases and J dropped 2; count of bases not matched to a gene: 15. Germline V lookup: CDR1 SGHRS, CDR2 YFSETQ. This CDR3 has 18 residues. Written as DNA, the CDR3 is TGCGCCAGCAACCGAGAACCTGTAGCGGGAGGTGCCACAGATACGCAGTATTTT. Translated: CASNREPVAGGATDTQYF.

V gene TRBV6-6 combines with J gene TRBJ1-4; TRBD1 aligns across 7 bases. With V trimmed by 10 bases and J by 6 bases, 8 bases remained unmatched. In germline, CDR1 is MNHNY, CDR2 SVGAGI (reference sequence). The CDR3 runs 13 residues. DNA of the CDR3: TGTGCCACGCGACAGGGCGGAGATGAAAAACTGTTTTTT. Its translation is CATRQGGDEKLFF.

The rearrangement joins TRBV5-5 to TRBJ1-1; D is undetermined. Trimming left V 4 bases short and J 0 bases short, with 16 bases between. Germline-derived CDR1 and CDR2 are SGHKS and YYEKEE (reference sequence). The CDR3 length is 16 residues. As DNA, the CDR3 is TGTGCCAGCAGCGTAATCGGAGGAAGGATGAACACTGAAGCTTTCTTT. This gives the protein CASSVIGGRMNTEAFF.

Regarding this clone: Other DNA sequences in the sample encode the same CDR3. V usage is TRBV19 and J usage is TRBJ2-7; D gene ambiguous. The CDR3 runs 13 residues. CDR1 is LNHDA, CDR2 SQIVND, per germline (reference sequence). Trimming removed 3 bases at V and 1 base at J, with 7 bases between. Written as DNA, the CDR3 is TGTGCCAGTAGTATCTCCCCTTCCTACGAGCAGTACTTC. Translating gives CASSISPSYEQYF.

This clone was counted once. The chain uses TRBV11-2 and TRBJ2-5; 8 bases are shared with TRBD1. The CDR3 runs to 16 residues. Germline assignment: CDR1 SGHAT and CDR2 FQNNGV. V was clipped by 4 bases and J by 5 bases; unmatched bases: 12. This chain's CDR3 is CASSSGTGKPTETQYF. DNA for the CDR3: TGTGCCAGCAGCTCCGGGACAGGTAAACCCACCGAGACCCAGTACTTC. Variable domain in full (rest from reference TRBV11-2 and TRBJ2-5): EAGVAQSPRYKIIEKRQSVAFWCNPISGHATLYWYQQILGQGPKLLIQFQNNGVVDDSQLPKDRFSAERLKGVDSTLKIQPAKLEDSAVYLCASSSGTGKPTETQYFGPGTRLLVL.

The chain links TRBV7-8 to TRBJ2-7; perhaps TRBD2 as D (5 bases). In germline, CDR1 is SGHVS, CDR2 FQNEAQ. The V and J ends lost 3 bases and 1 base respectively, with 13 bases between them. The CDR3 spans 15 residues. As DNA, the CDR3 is TGTGCCAGCAGCTTCGGGGTACGGAGTTCCTACGAGCAGTACTTC. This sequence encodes CASSFGVRSSYEQYF.

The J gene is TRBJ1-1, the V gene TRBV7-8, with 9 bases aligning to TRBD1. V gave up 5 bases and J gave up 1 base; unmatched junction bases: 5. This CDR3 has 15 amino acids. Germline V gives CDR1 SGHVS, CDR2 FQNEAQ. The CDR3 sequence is CASSIHRGPNTEAFF. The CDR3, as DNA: TGTGCCAGCAGCATCCACAGGGGGCCGAACACTGAAGCTTTCTTT.